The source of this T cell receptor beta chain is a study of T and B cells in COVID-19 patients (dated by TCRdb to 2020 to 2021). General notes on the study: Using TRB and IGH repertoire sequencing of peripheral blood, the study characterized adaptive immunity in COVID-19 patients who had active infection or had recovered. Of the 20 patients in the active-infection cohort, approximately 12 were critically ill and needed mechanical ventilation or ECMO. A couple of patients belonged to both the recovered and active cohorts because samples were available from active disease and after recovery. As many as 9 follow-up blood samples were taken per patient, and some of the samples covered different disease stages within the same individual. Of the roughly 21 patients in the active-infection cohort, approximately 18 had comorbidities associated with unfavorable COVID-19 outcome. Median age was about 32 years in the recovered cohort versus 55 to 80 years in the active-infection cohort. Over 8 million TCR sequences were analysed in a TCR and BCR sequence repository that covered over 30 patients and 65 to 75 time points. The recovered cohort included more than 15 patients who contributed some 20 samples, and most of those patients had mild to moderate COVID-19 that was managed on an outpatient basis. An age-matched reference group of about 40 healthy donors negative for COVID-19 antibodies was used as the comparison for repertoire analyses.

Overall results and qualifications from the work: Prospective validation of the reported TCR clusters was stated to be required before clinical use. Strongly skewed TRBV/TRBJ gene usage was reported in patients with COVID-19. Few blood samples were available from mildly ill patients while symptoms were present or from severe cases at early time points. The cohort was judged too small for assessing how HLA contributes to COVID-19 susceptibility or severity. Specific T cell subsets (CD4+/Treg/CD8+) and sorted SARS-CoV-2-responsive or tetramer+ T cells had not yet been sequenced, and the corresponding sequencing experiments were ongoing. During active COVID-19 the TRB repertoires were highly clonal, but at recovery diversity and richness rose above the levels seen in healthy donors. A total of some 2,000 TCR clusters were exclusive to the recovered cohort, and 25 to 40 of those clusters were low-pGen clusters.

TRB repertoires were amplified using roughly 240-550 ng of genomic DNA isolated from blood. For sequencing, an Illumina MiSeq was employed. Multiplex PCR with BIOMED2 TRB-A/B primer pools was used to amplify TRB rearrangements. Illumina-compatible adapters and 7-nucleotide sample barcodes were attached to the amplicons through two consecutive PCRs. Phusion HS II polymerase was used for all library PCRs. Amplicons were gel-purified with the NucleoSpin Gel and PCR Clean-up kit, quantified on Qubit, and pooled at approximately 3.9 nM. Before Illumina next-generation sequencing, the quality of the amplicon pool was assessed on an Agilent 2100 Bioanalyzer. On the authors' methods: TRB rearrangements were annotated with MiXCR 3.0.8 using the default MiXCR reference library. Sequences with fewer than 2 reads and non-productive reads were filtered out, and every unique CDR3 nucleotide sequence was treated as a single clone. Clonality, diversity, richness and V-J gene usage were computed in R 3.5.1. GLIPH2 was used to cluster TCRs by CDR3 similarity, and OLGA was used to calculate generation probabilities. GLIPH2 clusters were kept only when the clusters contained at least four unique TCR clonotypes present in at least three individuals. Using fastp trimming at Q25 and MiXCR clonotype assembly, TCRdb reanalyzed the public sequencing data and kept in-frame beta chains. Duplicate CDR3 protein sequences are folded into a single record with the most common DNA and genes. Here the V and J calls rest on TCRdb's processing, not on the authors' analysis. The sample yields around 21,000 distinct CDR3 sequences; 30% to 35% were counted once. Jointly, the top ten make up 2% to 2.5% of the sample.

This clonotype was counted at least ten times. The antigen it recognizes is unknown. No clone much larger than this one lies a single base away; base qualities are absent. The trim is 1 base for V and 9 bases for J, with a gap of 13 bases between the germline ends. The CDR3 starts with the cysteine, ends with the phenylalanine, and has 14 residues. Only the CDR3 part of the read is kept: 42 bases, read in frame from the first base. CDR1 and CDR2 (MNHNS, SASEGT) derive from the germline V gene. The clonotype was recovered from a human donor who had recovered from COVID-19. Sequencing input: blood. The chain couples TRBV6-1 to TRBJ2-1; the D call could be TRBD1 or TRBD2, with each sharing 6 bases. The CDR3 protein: CASSEGGAPVEQFF. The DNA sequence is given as TGTGCCAGCAGTGAAGGGGGGGCCCCGGTTGAGCAGTTCTTC.